This T cell receptor beta chain was profiled in a study of tumour-infiltrating T cells in Burkitt lymphoma. Overall study: Productive clonality predicted overall and progression-free survival.

The CDR3 loop spans 15 amino acids. CDR1 and CDR2 (germline): LGHNA, YNFKEQ. The V end lost 5 bases, the J end lost 8 bases, and 18 bases lay between the germline ends. TCRdb's table, derived via immunoSEQ multiplex PCR, lists solely in-frame clones and lacks some. The table includes roughly 5,400 clones, more than 8% detected once. This clone was observed a handful of times. The chain has TRBV4-2 and TRBJ1-4, with D possibly being TRBD1 (6 bases). The source material was tumor tissue. This receptor was identified in a human donor with diffuse large B-cell lymphoma. For the CDR3, the DNA is TGTGCCAGCAGCGTTCGACAGGCGGTGGGGGAAAAACTGTTTTTT. This translates into CASSVRQAVGEKLFF.